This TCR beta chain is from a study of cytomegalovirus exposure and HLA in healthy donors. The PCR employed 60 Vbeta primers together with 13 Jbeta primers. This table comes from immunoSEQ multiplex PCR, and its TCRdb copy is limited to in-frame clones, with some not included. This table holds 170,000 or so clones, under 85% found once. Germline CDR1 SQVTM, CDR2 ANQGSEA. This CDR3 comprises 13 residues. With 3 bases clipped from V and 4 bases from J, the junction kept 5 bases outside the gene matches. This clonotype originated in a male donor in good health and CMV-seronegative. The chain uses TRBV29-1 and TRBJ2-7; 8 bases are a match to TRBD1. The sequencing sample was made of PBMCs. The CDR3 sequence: CSVEDRASYEQYF. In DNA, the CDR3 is TGCAGCGTTGAGGACAGGGCTTCTTACGAGCAGTACTTC.